These 16 T cell receptor beta chains came from one sample sequenced in a study of cytomegalovirus exposure and HLA in healthy donors. Generated by immunoSEQ multiplex PCR, the TCRdb table keeps only in-frame clones and is missing some. The sample lists roughly 310,000 clones, approximately 86% occurring once. Sequencing was performed on PBMCs. These TCRs come from a man younger than 40 in good health and CMV-seronegative.

The chain employs TRBV7-2 and TRBJ2-4, with no clear D. CDR3 length equals 13 residues. Germline V gives CDR1 SGHTA, CDR2 FQGNSA. V was shortened by 5 bases and J by 0 bases, with 5 bases between the two germline ends. CDR3 protein: CASSGLAKNIQYF. In nucleotides, the CDR3 is TGTGCCAGCAGCGGCCTAGCCAAAAACATTCAGTACTTC.

J is TRBJ2-1 and V is TRBV7-7; 9 bases align to TRBD2. V shed 2 bases, J shed 4 bases, and the junction held 3 bases outside the gene matches. Looked up from germline, CDR1 is SSHAT and CDR2 is FNYEAQ (reference sequence). The CDR3 totals 15 residues. The CDR3 spells CASSLLAGPYNEQFF. CDR3 nucleotides: TGTGCCAGCAGCTTACTAGCGGGGCCATACAATGAGCAGTTCTTC.

The J gene is TRBJ1-2, the V gene TRBV19; 11 positions agree with TRBD1. The CDR3 length is 15 residues. J lost 0 bases, V lost 7 bases, and 4 bases had no gene match. Germline CDR1 reads LNHDA; CDR2 reads SQIVND (reference sequence). CDR3 amino acids: CASIEGQGANYGYTF. In DNA, the CDR3 is TGTGCCAGTATAGAGGGACAGGGGGCTAACTATGGCTACACCTTC. The full variable domain, with the rest looked up from reference TRBV19 and TRBJ1-2, is DGGITQSPKYLFRKEGQNVTLSCEQNLNHDAMYWYRQDPGQGLRLIYYSQIVNDFQKGDIAEGYSVSREKKESFPLTVTSAQKNPTAFYLCASIEGQGANYGYTFGSGTRLTVV.

This clone was seen just once. CDR3 DNA sequence: TGTGCCAGTAGTCCAATGCTCCCGGGACAGGGCGGCACCGGGGAGCTGTTTTTT. As protein: CASSPMLPGQGGTGELFF. The chain couples TRBV19 to TRBJ2-2, with 9 bases that match TRBD1. The CDR3 loop spans 18 amino acids. Germline loops: CDR1 LNHDA, CDR2 SQIVND (reference sequence). V shed 5 bases and J 4 bases; nucleotides not matched to a gene: 14.

The chain carries TRBV5-1 and TRBJ2-7, with TRBD1 as a possible D gene (5 bases). The germline CDR1 and CDR2 sequences are SGHRS and YFSETQ. The CDR3 contains 16 residues. Trimming took 7 bases from V and 2 from J, leaving 22 bases between them. CDR3 residues: CASRRVETEAPYEQYF. The CDR3, as DNA: TGCGCCAGCCGCCGGGTCGAGACAGAGGCCCCCTACGAGCAGTACTTC.

This chain joins TRBV14 and TRBJ2-3; TRBD1 matches at 9 bases. V trimming: 0 bases; J trimming: 5 bases; junction bases outside the gene matches: 9. Per germline, CDR1 SGHDN and CDR2 FVKESK. The CDR3 loop spans 17 amino acids. The CDR3 protein is CASSQEWTGVIGDTQYF. The CDR3 nucleotides are TGTGCCAGCAGCCAAGAATGGACAGGGGTCATAGGAGATACGCAGTATTTT.

The chain has TRBV6-6 and TRBJ1-2, with 10 nucleotides matching TRBD1. Germline V gene lookup returns CDR1 MNHNY and CDR2 SVGAGI (reference sequence). Trimming at V came to 7 bases and at J to 2 bases, leaving 7 bases not matched to a gene. The CDR3 runs 15 residues. The CDR3 region has the DNA TGTGCCAGCACCGGAGGACAGGGGGGCAACTATGGCTACACCTTC. Translating it yields CASTGGQGGNYGYTF.

This sequence joins TRBV6-1 and TRBJ1-2, with 9 bases fitting TRBD1. This CDR3 contains 16 residues. CDR1 is MNHNS and CDR2 is SASEGT in the germline V gene. The V segment lost 2 bases and the J segment 4 bases; nucleotides outside the gene matches: 8. CDR3 sequence: CASSETRGTGFYGYTF. CDR3 sequence (DNA): TGTGCCAGCAGTGAAACGCGGGGGACAGGGTTCTATGGCTACACCTTC.

This clone occurred a few times. This rearrangement joins TRBV19 to TRBJ1-1; no reliable D call. Trimming left V 5 bases short and J 5 bases short, with 12 bases between. The germline gives CDR1 LNHDA, CDR2 SQIVND (reference sequence). The CDR3 covers 13 residues. CDR3 sequence (DNA): TGTGCCAGTAGTCTCCGGACTGTTACTGAAGCTTTCTTT. Protein product: CASSLRTVTEAFF. The whole variable domain, filled in from reference TRBV19 and TRBJ1-1, reads DGGITQSPKYLFRKEGQNVTLSCEQNLNHDAMYWYRQDPGQGLRLIYYSQIVNDFQKGDIAEGYSVSREKKESFPLTVTSAQKNPTAFYLCASSLRTVTEAFFGQGTRLTVV.

This chain joins TRBV5-1 and TRBJ1-2; D perhaps matches TRBD1 (6 bases). This CDR3 is built from 14 residues. CDR1 and CDR2 from the germline V gene are SGHRS and YFSETQ. Between the trimmed V and J ends, which lost 5 bases and 5 bases, there was a span of 16 bases. The CDR3, as DNA: TGCGCCAGCAGTTTTGAGGGAACAGGGTATGGCTACACCTTC. Encoded protein: CASSFEGTGYGYTF.

This chain connects TRBV2 to TRBJ1-2; TRBD1 might be the D (5 bases). The CDR3 has 14 amino acids. Looked up from germline, CDR1 is SNHLY and CDR2 is FYNNEI. V was shortened by 7 bases and J by 8 bases, with 20 bases between the two germline ends. CDR3 coding DNA: TGTGCCAGCACCCTAGGCAGGGCCCTGCGCGGCTACACCTTC. Its protein product is CASTLGRALRGYTF.

This clone was counted once. V and J are TRBV7-7 and TRBJ2-7; D perhaps matches TRBD1 (6 bases). The germline V gene has CDR1 SSHAT and CDR2 FNYEAQ (reference sequence). This CDR3 spans 16 amino acids. V lost 5 bases to trimming and J lost 0 bases, with 17 bases between them. Written as DNA, the CDR3 is TGTGCCAGCAGCCCCGGGACACCAGCCGACTCCTACGAGCAGTACTTC. It yields the protein CASSPGTPADSYEQYF. The entire variable domain, with the rest obtained from reference TRBV7-7 and TRBJ2-7, is as follows: GAGVSQSPRYKVTKRGQDVTLRCDPISSHATLYWYQQALGQGPEFLTYFNYEAQPDKSGLPSDRFSAERPEGSISTLTIQRTEQRDSAMYRCASSPGTPADSYEQYFGPGTRLTVT.

The chain carries TRBV18 and TRBJ2-2; 8 bases match TRBD2. The germline CDR1 and CDR2 sequences are KGHSH and LQKENI. CDR3 length equals 16 residues. V dropped 0 bases and J dropped 5; count of bases not matched to a gene: 5. The CDR3 region has the DNA TGTGCCAGCTCACCACCCTCGGGGGGGCGTACCGGGGAGCTGTTTTTT. Its translation: CASSPPSGGRTGELFF.

This chain links TRBV10-2 with TRBJ2-5; TRBD2 matches 7 bases. The trim removed 7 bases at V and 1 base at J, leaving 18 bases unmatched. This CDR3 comprises 18 residues. Germline V gene lookup returns CDR1 WSHSY and CDR2 SAAADI. CDR3 nucleotide sequence: TGCGCCAGCACCCCCGGCTTACCGGGGGGTACCACCCAAGAGACCCAGTACTTC. It codes for CASTPGLPGGTTQETQYF.

The chain recombines TRBV6-5 with TRBJ2-3; 8 nucleotides align to TRBD2. Germline V gene lookup returns CDR1 MNHEY and CDR2 SVGAGI. After removal of 7 bases from V and 4 bases from J, the junction contained 10 bases not matched to a gene. The CDR3 loop spans 15 amino acids. CDR3 loop: CASTPGGAPPDTQYF. In nucleotides, the CDR3 is TGTGCCAGCACTCCCGGGGGGGCCCCCCCAGATACGCAGTATTTT.

The chain carries TRBV10-3 and TRBJ1-6; D unclear. Trimming pared 10 bases from V and 0 bases from J, leaving 10 bases between. Germline V gene data show CDR1 as ENHRY and CDR2 as SYGVKD. CDR3 size: 14 residues. CDR3 in amino acids: CASRLNSYNSPLHF. DNA of the CDR3: TGTGCCAGCAGACTGAACTCCTATAATTCACCCCTCCACTTT.